This is a list of T cell receptor beta chains from one sample in a study of blood T cells in healthy people across ages. Each CDR3 protein is one row after TCRdb ran MiXCR on the 5' RACE reads. The table lists about 680,000 distinct CDR3 sequences, approximately 50% of them singletons, with under 35% in the top ten. Sample: blood. Receptors were obtained from a woman aged 60-70 years in good health. Both conserved end residues are part of each CDR3. D genes are given only for firm matches. A clone size is listed for some rows: how often the clone was seen (once, few, many), or a class if it is expanded.

>-|-|TRBV5-1|TRBJ1-1
TGCGCCAGCAGCTCCAACACAGCGACCCACACTGAAGCTTTCTTT
CASSSNTATHTEAFF
>-|-|TRBV25-1|TRBJ2-6
TGTGCCAGCGGACGGGACTCTGGGGCCAACGTCCTGACTTTC
CASGRDSGANVLTF
>-|many|TRBV18|TRBJ2-7
TGTGCCACTCAACAGGGCACCTACTACGAGCAGTACTTC
CATQQGTYYEQYF
>TRBD1|few|TRBV27|TRBJ2-5
TGTGCCAGCACCGACAGGGGAAAAGAGACCCAGTACTTC
CASTDRGKETQYF
>TRBD2|-|TRBV2|TRBJ2-3
TGTGCCAGCAGTGGGACGGGGGGATTGCGCACAGATACGCAGTATTTT
CASSGTGGLRTDTQYF
>TRBD2|many|TRBV7-6|TRBJ2-7
TGTGCCAGCAGTCGACAGACTAGCGGGAACTACGAGCAGTACTTC
CASSRQTSGNYEQYF
>-|-|TRBV29-1|TRBJ1-1
TGCAGCGTTGCAGGGACGGTCACTGAAGCTTTCTTT
CSVAGTVTEAFF
>-|-|TRBV7-2|TRBJ1-5
TGTGCCAGCAGACGGGACGGAAATAGCAATCAGCCCCAGCATTTT
CASRRDGNSNQPQHF
>TRBD1|-|TRBV6-1|TRBJ1-2
TGTGCCAGCAGTATTCGTAGCACAGGGGGTTCTCGCTATGGCTACACCTTC
CASSIRSTGGSRYGYTF
>-|few|TRBV20-1|TRBJ2-1
TGCAGTGCTATAGTAGCGAACAATGAGCAGTTCTTC
CSAIVANNEQFF
>TRBD1|few|TRBV10-3|TRBJ2-7
TGTGCCATAGGGGTCGGGACAGGGTTATACGAGCAGTACTTC
CAIGVGTGLYEQYF
>TRBD1|few|TRBV4-3|TRBJ2-1
TGCGCCAGCAGCCTCTTCATAGGGACAGGGACCTACAATGAGCAGTTCTTC
CASSLFIGTGTYNEQFF
>-|-|TRBV7-9|TRBJ1-2
TGTGCCAGCAGCTCCTGGAGCGCGAGGGCAGACTATGGCTACACCTTC
CASSSWSARADYGYTF
>-|-|TRBV12-3/TRBV12-4|TRBJ2-5
TGTGCCAGCAGGCTACAGCCAATCATCGAGGAGACCCAGTACTTC
CASRLQPIIEETQYF
>TRBD1|-|TRBV29-1|TRBJ1-1
TGCAGCGTCGTAGAAGGGACAGGGAACACTGAAGCTTTCTTT
CSVVEGTGNTEAFF
>-|-|TRBV10-3|TRBJ2-7
TGTGCCATCAGTGAGGGAGGCCCGACGGCATACGAGCAGTACTTC
CAISEGGPTAYEQYF
>TRBD1|few|TRBV20-1|TRBJ1-2
TGCAGTGCTAGAACGGCTAACAGGGGTGATGGCTACACCTTC
CSARTANRGDGYTF
>TRBD2|-|TRBV7-6|TRBJ2-2
TGTGCCAGCAGCTTAGGACCTAGCGGGAGTAGGGAGCTGTTTTTT
CASSLGPSGSRELFF
>TRBD1|many|TRBV6-5|TRBJ1-2
TGTGCCAGCAGTGACAGAGGGGGCCGTGGCTACACCTTC
CASSDRGGRGYTF
>-|-|TRBV4-1|TRBJ2-7
TGCGCCAGCAGCCAAGAATTAGGGTTCCATGACATCGCCTACGAGCAGTACTTC
CASSQELGFHDIAYEQYF
>-|-|TRBV5-6|TRBJ2-5
TGTGCCAGCAGCTTGGTGGGGGGCCTCGACCAAGAGACCCAGTACTTC
CASSLVGGLDQETQYF
>-|-|TRBV6-2/TRBV6-3|TRBJ2-6
TGTGCCAGCGGGGTAGGACAGCGTAGCACTGGGGCCAACGTCCTGACTTTC
CASGVGQRSTGANVLTF
>TRBD2|-|TRBV5-1|TRBJ2-7
TGCGCCAGCAGCTTAGGACTAGCGGGAGGGCCGTCGTGGGTGGAGCAGTACTTC
CASSLGLAGGPSWVEQYF
>TRBD1|-|TRBV12-3/TRBV12-4|TRBJ2-2
TGTGCCAGCAGCTTCTTTACAGGGGGCAACACCGGGGAGCTGTTTTTT
CASSFFTGGNTGELFF
>TRBD2|-|TRBV6-4|TRBJ2-1
TGTGCCAGCAGTGACTGGCCTAGCGGGAACTACAATGAGCAGTTCTTC
CASSDWPSGNYNEQFF
>-|-|TRBV12-3/TRBV12-4|TRBJ1-2
TGTGCCAGCAGTCCAGGGAGCGGCTACACCTTC
CASSPGSGYTF
>-|-|TRBV9|TRBJ2-2
TGTGCCAGCAGCGTAGAGGGAGCGGGCACCGGGGAGCTGTTTTTT
CASSVEGAGTGELFF
>-|few|TRBV21-1|TRBJ2-3
TGTGCCAGCAGCAAATTGGGAACTAGCGGGAGGGCCGATACGCAGTATTTT
CASSKLGTSGRADTQYF
>-|-|TRBV30|TRBJ2-5
TGTGCCTGGAGTACGACTATCAATGAGCAGTACTTC
CAWSTTINEQYF
>TRBD1|-|TRBV20-1|TRBJ1-2
TGCAGTGCTAGAGATGTGGGACAGTCTCTCTCTAACTATGGCTACACCTTC
CSARDVGQSLSNYGYTF
>TRBD2|-|TRBV7-2|TRBJ2-5
TGTGCCAGCAGCTTTCATTTCGGGGAGGGTCCGGAGACCCAGTACTTC
CASSFHFGEGPETQYF
>TRBD2|-|TRBV30|TRBJ2-7
TGTGCCTGGACCTCCTCCCGACTAGCGGGCCCCTACGAGCAGTACTTC
CAWTSSRLAGPYEQYF
>-|few|TRBV25-1|TRBJ1-1
TGTGCCAGCAGTGAATTCTCCGGGGAGGGGCGCACTGAAGCTTTCTTT
CASSEFSGEGRTEAFF
>TRBD2|-|TRBV20-1|TRBJ2-1
TGCAGTGCTAGACTGGCTAGCGGGAGGGCTAGCTCCTACAATGAGCAGTTCTTC
CSARLASGRASSYNEQFF
>-|-|TRBV10-3|TRBJ1-1
TGTGCCACCTTGACAGAGATGAACACTGAAGCTTTCTTT
CATLTEMNTEAFF
>TRBD2|-|TRBV18|TRBJ2-1
TGTGCCAGCTCATGGTCTAGCGGGGACAATGAGCAGTTCTTC
CASSWSSGDNEQFF
>-|once|TRBV12-3/TRBV12-4|TRBJ1-5
TGTGCCAGCAGACAATTCAATCAGCCCCAGCATTTT
CASRQFNQPQHF
>-|-|TRBV4-1|TRBJ2-5
TGCGCCAGCGGCGACGCCCAAGAGACCCAGTACTTC
CASGDAQETQYF
>TRBD1|-|TRBV7-2|TRBJ2-3
TGTGCCAGCAGCTTTGGGGCTGGGACAGAGCAGTATTTT
CASSFGAGTEQYF
>-|-|TRBV27|TRBJ1-1
TGTGCCAGCAGTCCGAGGCCAGGCCTTAACACTGAAGCTTTCTTT
CASSPRPGLNTEAFF
>TRBD1|-|TRBV24-1|TRBJ2-2
TGTGCCACCAGCTGGGGGACAGGGGGCACCGGGGAGCTGTTTTTT
CATSWGTGGTGELFF
>TRBD2|-|TRBV20-1|TRBJ2-1
TGCAGTGCTAATAAACCGACTAGCGACTACAATGAGCAGTTCTTC
CSANKPTSDYNEQFF
>TRBD1|once|TRBV6-2/TRBV6-3|TRBJ2-7
TGTGCCAGCAGCTCAATCGGACAGGGACGATCCTACGAGCAGTACTTC
CASSSIGQGRSYEQYF